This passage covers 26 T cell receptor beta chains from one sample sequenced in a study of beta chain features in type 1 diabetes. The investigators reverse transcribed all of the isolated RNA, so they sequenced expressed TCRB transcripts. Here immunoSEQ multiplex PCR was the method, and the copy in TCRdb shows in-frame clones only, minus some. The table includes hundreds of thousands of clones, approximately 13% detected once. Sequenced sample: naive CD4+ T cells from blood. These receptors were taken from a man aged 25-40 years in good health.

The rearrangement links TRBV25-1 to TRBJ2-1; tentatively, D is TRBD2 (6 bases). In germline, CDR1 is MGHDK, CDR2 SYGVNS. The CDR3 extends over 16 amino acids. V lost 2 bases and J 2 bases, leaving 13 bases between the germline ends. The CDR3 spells CASSETSGVAYNEQFF. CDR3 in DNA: TGTGCCAGCAGTGAAACTTCGGGGGTGGCCTACAATGAGCAGTTCTTC.

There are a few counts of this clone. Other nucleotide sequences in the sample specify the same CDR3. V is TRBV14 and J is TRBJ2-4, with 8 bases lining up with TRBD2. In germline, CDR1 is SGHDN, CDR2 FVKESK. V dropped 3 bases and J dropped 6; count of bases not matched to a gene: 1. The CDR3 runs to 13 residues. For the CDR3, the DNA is TGTGCCAGCAGCCAGGCGGGGGGAAACATTCAGTACTTC. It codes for CASSQAGGNIQYF.

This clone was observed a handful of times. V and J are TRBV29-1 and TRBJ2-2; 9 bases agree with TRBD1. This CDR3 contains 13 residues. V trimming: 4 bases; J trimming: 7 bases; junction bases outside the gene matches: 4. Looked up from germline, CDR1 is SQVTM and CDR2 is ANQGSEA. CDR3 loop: CSVAATGGGELFF. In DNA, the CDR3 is TGCAGCGTTGCCGCGACAGGGGGCGGGGAGCTGTTTTTT.

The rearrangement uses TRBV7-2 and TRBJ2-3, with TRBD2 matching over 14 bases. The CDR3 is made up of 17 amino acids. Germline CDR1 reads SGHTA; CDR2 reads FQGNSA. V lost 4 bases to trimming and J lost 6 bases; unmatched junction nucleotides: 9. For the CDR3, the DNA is TGTGCCAGCAGCTCTAGACTAGCGGGAGGGCCTATCGATACGCAGTATTTT. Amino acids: CASSSRLAGGPIDTQYF.

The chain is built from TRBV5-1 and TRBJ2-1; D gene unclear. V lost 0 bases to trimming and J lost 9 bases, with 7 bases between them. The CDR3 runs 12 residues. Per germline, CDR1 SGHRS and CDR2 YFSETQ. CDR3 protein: CASSLELSEQFF. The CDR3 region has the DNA TGCGCCAGCAGCTTGGAGCTTTCTGAGCAGTTCTTC.

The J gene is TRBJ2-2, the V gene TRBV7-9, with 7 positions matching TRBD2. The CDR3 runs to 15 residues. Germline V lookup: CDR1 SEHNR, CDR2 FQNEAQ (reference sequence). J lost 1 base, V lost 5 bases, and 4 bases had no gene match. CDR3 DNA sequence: TGTGCCAGCAGCCCGCCGGGGGGGAACACCGGGGAGCTGTTTTTT. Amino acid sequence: CASSPPGGNTGELFF.

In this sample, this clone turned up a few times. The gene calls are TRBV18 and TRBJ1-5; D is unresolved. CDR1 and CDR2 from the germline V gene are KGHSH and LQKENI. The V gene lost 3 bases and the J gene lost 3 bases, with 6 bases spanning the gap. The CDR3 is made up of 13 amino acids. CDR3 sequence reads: CASSPGYNQPQHF. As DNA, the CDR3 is TGTGCCAGCTCACCGGGATACAATCAGCCCCAGCATTTT.

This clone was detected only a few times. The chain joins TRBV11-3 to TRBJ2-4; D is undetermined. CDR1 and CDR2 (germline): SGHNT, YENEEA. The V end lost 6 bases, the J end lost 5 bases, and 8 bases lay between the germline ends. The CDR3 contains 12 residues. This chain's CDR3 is CASRASENIQYF. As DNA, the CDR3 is TGTGCCAGCAGGGCCAGTGAAAACATTCAGTACTTC.

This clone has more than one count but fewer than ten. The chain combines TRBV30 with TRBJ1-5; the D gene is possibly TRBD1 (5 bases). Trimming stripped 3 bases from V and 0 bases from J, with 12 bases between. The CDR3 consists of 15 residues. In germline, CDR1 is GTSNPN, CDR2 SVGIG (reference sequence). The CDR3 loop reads CAWRPGTSSNQPQHF. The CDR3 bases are TGTGCCTGGAGGCCCGGGACTTCTAGCAATCAGCCCCAGCATTTT.

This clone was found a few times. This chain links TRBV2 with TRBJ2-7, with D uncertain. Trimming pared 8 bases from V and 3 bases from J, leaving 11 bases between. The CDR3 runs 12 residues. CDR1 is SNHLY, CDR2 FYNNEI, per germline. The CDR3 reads CASGPFVYEQYV. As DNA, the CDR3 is TGTGCCAGCGGCCCATTTGTCTACGAGCAGTACGTC.

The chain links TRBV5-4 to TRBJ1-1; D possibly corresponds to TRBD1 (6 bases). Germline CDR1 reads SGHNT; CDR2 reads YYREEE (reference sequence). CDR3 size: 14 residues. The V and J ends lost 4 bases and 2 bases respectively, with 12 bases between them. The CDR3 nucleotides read TGTGCCAGCAGCCCGTCACAGGGAAACACTGAAGCTTTCTTT. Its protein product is CASSPSQGNTEAFF.

The CDR3 is CASSQVGDQPQHF. CDR3 DNA sequence: TGTGCCAGCAGCCAGGTGGGCGATCAGCCCCAGCATTTT. The chain is built from TRBV4-2 and TRBJ1-5; D not resolved. The CDR3 sequence is 13 residues long. V was clipped by 3 bases and J by 5 bases, with 8 bases between them. Germline V gene data show CDR1 as LGHNA and CDR2 as YNFKEQ.

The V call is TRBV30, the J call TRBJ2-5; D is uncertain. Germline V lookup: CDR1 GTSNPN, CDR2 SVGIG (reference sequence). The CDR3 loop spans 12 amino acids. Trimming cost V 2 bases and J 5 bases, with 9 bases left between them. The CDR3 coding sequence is TGTGCCTGGAGTTCTAGTCGGGAGACCCAGTACTTC. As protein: CAWSSSRETQYF.

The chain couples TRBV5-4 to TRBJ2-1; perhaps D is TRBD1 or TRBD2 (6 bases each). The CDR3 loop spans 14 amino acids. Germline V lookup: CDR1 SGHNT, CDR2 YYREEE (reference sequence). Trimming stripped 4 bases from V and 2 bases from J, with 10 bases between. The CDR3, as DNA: TGTGCCAGCAGCCCCGGGGGCACCTACAATGAGCAGTTCTTC. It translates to CASSPGGTYNEQFF.

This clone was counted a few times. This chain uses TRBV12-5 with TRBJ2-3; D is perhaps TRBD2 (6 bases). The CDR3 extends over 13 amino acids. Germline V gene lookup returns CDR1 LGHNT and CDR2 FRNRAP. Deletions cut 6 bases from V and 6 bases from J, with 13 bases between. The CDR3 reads CASGKGLPDTQYF. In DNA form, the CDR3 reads TGTGCTAGTGGCAAGGGACTCCCTGATACGCAGTATTTT.

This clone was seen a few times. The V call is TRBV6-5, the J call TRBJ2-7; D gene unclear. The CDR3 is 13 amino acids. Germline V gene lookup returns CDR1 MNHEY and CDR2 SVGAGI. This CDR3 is CASSYRASDEQYV. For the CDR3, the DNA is TGTGCCAGCAGTTATCGAGCCTCCGACGAGCAGTACGTC.

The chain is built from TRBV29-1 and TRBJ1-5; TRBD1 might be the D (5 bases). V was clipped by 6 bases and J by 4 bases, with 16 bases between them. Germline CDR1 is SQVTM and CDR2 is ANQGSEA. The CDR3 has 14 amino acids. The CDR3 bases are TGCAGCGTGGCCGGGACTGCCGATAATCAGCCCCAGCATTTT. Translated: CSVAGTADNQPQHF.

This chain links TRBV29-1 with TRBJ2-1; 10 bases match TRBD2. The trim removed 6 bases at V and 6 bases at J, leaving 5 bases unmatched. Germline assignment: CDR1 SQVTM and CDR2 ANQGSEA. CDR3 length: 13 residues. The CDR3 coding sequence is TGCAGCGTGGAGGGACTAGCGCGCAATGAGCAGTTCTTC. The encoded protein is CSVEGLARNEQFF.

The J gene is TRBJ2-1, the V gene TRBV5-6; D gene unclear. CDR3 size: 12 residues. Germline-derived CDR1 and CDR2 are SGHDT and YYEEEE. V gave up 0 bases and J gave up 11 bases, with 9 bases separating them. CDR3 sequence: CASSLDPGKQFF. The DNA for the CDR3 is TGTGCCAGCAGCTTGGATCCGGGCAAGCAGTTCTTC.

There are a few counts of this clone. This CDR3 reads CASKGQGSWYTQYF. The CDR3 bases are TGTGCCAGCAAAGGACAGGGGTCTTGGTATACGCAGTATTTT. The chain is built from TRBV7-2 and TRBJ2-3; 9 bases map to TRBD1. The CDR3 spans 14 residues. J lost 7 bases, V lost 7 bases, and 9 bases had no gene match. The germline V gene encodes CDR1 SGHTA and CDR2 FQGNSA.

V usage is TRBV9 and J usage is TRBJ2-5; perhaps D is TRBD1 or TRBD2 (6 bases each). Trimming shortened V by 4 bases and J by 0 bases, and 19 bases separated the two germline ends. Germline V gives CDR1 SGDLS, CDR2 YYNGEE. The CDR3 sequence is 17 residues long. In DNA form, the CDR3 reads TGTGCCAGCAGCCCCGGGGGCAGGGTGGGAGACCAAGAGACCCAGTACTTC. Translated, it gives CASSPGGRVGDQETQYF.

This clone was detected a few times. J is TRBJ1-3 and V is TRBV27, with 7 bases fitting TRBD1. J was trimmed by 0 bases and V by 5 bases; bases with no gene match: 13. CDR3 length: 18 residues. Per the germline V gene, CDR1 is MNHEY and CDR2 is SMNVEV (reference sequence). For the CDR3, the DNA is TGTGCCAGCAGTCCTTGGCCTCCGGGACAGATCTCTGGAAACACCATATATTTT. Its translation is CASSPWPPGQISGNTIYF.

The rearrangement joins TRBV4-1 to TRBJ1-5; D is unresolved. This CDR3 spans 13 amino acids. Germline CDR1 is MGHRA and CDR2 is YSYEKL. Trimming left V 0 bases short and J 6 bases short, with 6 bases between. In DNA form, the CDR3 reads TGCGCCAGCAGCCAAGATATGGGTCAGCCCCAGCATTTT. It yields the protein CASSQDMGQPQHF.

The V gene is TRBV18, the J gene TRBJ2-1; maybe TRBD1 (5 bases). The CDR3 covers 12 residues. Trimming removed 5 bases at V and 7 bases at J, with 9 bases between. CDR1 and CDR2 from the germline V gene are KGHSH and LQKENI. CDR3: CASSGASNEQFF. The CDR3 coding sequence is TGTGCCAGCTCAGGGGCAAGTAATGAGCAGTTCTTC. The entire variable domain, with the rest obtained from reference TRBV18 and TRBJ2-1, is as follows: NAGVMQNPRHLVRRRGQEARLRCSPMKGHSHVYWYRQLPEEGLKFMVYLQKENIIDESGMPKERFSAEFPKEGPSILRIQQVVRGDSAAYFCASSGASNEQFFGPGTRLTVL.

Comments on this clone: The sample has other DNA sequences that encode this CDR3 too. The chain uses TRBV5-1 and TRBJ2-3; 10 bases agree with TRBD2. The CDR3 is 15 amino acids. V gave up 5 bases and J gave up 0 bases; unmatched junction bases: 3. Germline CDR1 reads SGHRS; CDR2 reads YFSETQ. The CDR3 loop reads CASSRTSGSTDTQYF. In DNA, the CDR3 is TGCGCCAGCAGTCGGACTAGCGGAAGCACAGATACGCAGTATTTT.

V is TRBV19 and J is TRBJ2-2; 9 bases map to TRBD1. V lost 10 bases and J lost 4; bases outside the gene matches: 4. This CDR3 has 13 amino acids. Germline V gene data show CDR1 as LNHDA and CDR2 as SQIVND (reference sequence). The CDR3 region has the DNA TGTGCCACCCGGGACAGGGTCACCGGGGAGCTGTTTTTT. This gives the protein CATRDRVTGELFF.